The present TCR beta chain was sequenced within a study of cytomegalovirus exposure and HLA in healthy donors. About this clone: Antigen unknown.

Profiling relied on immunoSEQ multiplex PCR, and the TCRdb table lists in-frame clones only, not all of them. The sample lists a few hundred thousand clones, approximately 90% occurring once. General study results and limits: In the 90 to 150 validation repertoires, approximately 94% of cluster scores exceeded 0, per a later analysis.

This CDR3 has 11 residues. Germline V lookup: CDR1 DFQATT, CDR2 SNEGSKA (reference sequence). The rearrangement links TRBV20-1 to TRBJ1-1, with no clear D. This receptor was obtained from a woman under 30 in good health and CMV-seronegative. Sequenced sample: PBMCs. In DNA form, the CDR3 reads TGCAGCCAGGCTCCCAAGGCCGAAGCTTTCTTT. This encodes CSQAPKAEAFF.